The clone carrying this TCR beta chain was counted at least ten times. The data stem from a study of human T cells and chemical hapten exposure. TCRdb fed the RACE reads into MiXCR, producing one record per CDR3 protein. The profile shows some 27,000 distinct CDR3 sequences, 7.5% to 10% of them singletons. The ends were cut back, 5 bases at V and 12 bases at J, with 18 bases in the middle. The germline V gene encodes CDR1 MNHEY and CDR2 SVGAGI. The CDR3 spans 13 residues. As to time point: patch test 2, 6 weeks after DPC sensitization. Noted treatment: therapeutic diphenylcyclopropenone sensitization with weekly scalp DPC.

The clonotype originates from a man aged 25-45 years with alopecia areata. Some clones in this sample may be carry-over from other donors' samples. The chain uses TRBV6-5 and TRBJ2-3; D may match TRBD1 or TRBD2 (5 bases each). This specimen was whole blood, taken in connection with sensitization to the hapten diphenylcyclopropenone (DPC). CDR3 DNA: TGTGCCAGCAGTACCCCAGGGACGTCGATACAGTATTTT. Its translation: CASSTPGTSIQYF.